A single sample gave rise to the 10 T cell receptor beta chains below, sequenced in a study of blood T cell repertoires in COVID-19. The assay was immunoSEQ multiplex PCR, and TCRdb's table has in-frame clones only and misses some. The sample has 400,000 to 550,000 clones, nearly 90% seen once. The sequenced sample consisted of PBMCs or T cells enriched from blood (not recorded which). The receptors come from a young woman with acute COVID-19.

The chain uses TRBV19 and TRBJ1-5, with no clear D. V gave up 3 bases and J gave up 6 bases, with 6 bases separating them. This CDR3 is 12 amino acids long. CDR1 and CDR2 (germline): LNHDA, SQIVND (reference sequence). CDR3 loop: CASSMSSQPQHF. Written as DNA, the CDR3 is TGTGCCAGTAGTATGTCGTCTCAGCCCCAGCATTTT.

In DNA, the CDR3 is TGTGCCAGCTCTCTCGACAGGGACACCTACAATGAGCAGTTCTTC. It yields the protein CASSLDRDTYNEQFF. V usage is TRBV18 and J usage is TRBJ2-1; 7 bases line up with TRBD1. The CDR3 runs 15 residues. The trim removed 6 bases at V and 2 bases at J, leaving 7 bases unmatched. Germline CDR1 KGHSH, CDR2 LQKENI.

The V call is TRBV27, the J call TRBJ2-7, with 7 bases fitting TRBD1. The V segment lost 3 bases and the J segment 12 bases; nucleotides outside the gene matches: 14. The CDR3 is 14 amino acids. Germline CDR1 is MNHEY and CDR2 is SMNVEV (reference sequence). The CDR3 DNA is TGTGCCAGCAGTTTCCGCCGGGACAGACAAGATTGGTACTTC. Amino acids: CASSFRRDRQDWYF.

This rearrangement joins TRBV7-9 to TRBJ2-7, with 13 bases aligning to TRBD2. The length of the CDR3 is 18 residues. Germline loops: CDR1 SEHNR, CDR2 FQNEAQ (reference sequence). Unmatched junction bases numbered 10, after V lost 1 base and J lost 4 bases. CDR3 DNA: TGTGCCAGCAGCTTAGTTTCGGGACTAGCGGGAAGTCCTTACGAGCAGTACTTC. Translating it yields CASSLVSGLAGSPYEQYF.

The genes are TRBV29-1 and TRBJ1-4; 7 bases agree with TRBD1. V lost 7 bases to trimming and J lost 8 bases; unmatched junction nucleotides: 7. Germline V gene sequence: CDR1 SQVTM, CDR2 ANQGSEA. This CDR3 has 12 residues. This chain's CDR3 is CSARTGGEKLFF. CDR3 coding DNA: TGCAGCGCCCGGACAGGTGGAGAAAAACTGTTTTTT.

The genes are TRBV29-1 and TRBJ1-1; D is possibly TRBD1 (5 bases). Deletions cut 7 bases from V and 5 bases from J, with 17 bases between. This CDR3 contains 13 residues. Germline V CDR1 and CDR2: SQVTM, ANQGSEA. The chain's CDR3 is CSGQRGSGTEAFF. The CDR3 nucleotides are TGCAGCGGTCAACGGGGGAGTGGGACTGAAGCTTTCTTT.

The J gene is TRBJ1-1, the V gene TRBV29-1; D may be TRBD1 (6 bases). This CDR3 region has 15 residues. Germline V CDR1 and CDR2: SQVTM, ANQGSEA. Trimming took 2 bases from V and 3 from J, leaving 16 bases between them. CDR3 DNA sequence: TGCAGCGTTGAAAAGGTACAGGGTGTCGACACTGAAGCTTTCTTT. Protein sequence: CSVEKVQGVDTEAFF.

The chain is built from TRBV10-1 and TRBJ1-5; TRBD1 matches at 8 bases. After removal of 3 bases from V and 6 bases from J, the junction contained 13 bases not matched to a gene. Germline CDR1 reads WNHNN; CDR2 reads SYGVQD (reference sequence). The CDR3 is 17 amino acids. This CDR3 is CASSEVGRGDRSQPQHF. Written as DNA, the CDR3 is TGCGCCAGCAGTGAAGTGGGTAGAGGGGACAGGAGTCAGCCCCAGCATTTT.

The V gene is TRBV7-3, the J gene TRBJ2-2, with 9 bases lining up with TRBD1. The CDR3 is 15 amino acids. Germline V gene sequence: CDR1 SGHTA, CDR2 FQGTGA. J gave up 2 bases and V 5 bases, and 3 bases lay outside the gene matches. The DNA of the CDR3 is TGTGCCAGCAGCAAGGGACAGGGTAACACCGGGGAGCTGTTTTTT. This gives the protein CASSKGQGNTGELFF.

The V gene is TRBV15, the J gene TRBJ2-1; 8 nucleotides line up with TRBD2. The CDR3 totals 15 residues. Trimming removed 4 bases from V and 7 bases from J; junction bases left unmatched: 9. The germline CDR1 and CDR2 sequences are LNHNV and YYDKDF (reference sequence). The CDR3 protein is CATSNEGLVVNEQFF. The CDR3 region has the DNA TGTGCCACCAGCAACGAGGGACTAGTGGTAAATGAGCAGTTCTTC.